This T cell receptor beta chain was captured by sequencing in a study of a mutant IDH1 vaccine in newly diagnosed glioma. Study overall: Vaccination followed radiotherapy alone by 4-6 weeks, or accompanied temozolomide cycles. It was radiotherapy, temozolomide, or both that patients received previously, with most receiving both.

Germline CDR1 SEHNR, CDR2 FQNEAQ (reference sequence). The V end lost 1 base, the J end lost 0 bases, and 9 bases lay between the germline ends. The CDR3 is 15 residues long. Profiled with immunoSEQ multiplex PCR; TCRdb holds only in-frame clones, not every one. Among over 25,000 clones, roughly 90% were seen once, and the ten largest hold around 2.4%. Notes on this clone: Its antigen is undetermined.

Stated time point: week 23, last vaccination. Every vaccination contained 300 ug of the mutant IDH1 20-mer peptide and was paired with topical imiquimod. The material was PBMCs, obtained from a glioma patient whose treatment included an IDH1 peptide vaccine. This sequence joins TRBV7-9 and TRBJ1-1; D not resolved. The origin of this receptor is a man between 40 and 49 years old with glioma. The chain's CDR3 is CASSLVTGVNTEAFF. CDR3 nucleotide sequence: TGTGCCAGCAGCTTAGTCACCGGGGTGAACACTGAAGCTTTCTTT.